Shown below are 17 T cell receptor beta chains from a single sample sequenced in a study of T cells in tumors after PD-1 blockade. Measured with immunoSEQ multiplex PCR; TCRdb has only the in-frame clones, and not every one. The table shows roughly 48,000 clones, with 81% occurring only once. The sample was PBMCs, taken before anti-PD-1 treatment. The receptor source for this set is a human donor with basal cell carcinoma.

CDR3 in DNA: TGTGCCAGCAGCGCCACCGTGGGACAGGGCACAGATACGCAGTATTTT. As protein: CASSATVGQGTDTQYF. The rearrangement links TRBV11-3 to TRBJ2-3, with 8 bases that match TRBD1. V was pared by 5 bases and J by 1 base, with 8 bases of the junction left unmatched. CDR3 length equals 16 residues. Germline loops: CDR1 SGHNT, CDR2 YENEEA.

CDR3 coding DNA: TGTGCCTGGAGTGTACCCAACAGGATCACCTACGAGCAGTACTTC. Amino acid sequence: CAWSVPNRITYEQYF. The chain is built from TRBV30 and TRBJ2-7; D is perhaps TRBD1 (5 bases). Germline V CDR1 and CDR2: GTSNPN, SVGIG (reference sequence). The V and J ends lost 0 bases and 2 bases respectively, with 14 bases between them. The CDR3 sequence is 15 residues long.

The chain employs TRBV9 and TRBJ1-1, with a possible D match to TRBD1 (5 bases). V was clipped by 4 bases and J by 11 bases, with 18 bases between them. Germline lookup yields CDR1 SGDLS and CDR2 YYNGEE. This CDR3 is 13 amino acids long. This CDR3 is CASSPREGGAAFF. The DNA of the CDR3 is TGTGCCAGCAGCCCCAGAGAGGGAGGGGCCGCTTTCTTT.

V and J are TRBV11-1 and TRBJ1-1; maybe TRBD1 (5 bases). CDR3 size: 14 residues. The germline V gene encodes CDR1 SGHAT and CDR2 FQDESV (reference sequence). With 8 bases removed from V and 3 bases from J, the gap between germline ends came to 16 bases. The CDR3 DNA sequence: TGTGCCAGCGGGACCAGGGAGTACGACACTGAAGCTTTCTTT. Protein product: CASGTREYDTEAFF.

The CDR3: CASSVGPAGYSYEQYF. The CDR3 DNA reads TGTGCCAGCAGCGTAGGGCCAGCGGGGTACTCCTACGAGCAGTACTTC. The V gene is TRBV9, the J gene TRBJ2-7; 7 nucleotides agree with TRBD2. Trimming at V came to 0 bases and at J to 0 bases, leaving 6 bases not matched to a gene. Germline V gene data show CDR1 as SGDLS and CDR2 as YYNGEE. CDR3 length: 16 residues. Based on the CDR3 plus reference TRBV9 and TRBJ2-7, the full variable domain is DSGVTQTPKHLITATGQRVTLRCSPRSGDLSVYWYQQSLDQGLQFLIQYYNGEERAKGNILERFSAQQFPDLHSELNLSSLELGDSALYFCASSVGPAGYSYEQYFGPGTRLTVT.

The DNA of the CDR3 is TGTGCCAGTAGTAGGCGTCAGGGTGGCTACGAGCAGTACTTC. Its translation: CASSRRQGGYEQYF. The chain has TRBV19 and TRBJ2-7; TRBD1 is a possible D gene (5 bases). CDR1 LNHDA and CDR2 SQIVND come from the germline V gene (reference sequence). CDR3 length: 14 amino acids. V was clipped by 4 bases and J by 3 bases, with 13 bases between them.

Notes on this clone: This sample also contains other DNA sequences that code for the same CDR3. The rearrangement links TRBV6-5 to TRBJ1-1; 7 nucleotides match TRBD1. J gave up 8 bases and V 6 bases, and 12 bases lay outside the gene matches. Germline V CDR1 and CDR2: MNHEY, SVGAGI. This CDR3 has 14 residues. The CDR3 sequence: CASRADRASNEAFF. The CDR3 DNA is TGTGCCAGCAGGGCTGACAGGGCCTCCAACGAAGCTTTCTTT.

The chain is built from TRBV7-9 and TRBJ1-3; no reliable D call. Germline values: CDR1 SEHNR, CDR2 FQNEAQ (reference sequence). This CDR3 spans 14 amino acids. V lost 0 bases to trimming and J lost 8 bases, with 11 bases between them. Here the CDR3 DNA reads TGTGCCAGCAGCTTAGCAGGGATTGGGGACACCATATATTTT. Its translation is CASSLAGIGDTIYF.

The rearrangement joins TRBV6-5 to TRBJ1-2, with unresolved D. Germline assignment: CDR1 MNHEY and CDR2 SVGAGI. The CDR3 is 10 amino acids. V gave up 10 bases and J gave up 7 bases, with 10 bases separating them. The CDR3 nucleotides read TGTGCCACCCATGAGTTTGGCTACACCTTC. Translation gives CATHEFGYTF.

The chain is built from TRBV27 and TRBJ2-1; D is possibly TRBD2 (6 bases). Trimming shortened V by 2 bases and J by 8 bases, and 10 bases separated the two germline ends. This CDR3 has 13 amino acids. Germline CDR1 is MNHEY and CDR2 is SMNVEV (reference sequence). CDR3 DNA: TGTGCCAGCAGTTTAGCGGGGTTCTATGAGCAGTTCTTC. Protein: CASSLAGFYEQFF.

V is TRBV30 and J is TRBJ1-4, with D tentatively TRBD1 (5 bases). Trimming removed 4 bases from V and 8 bases from J, with 17 bases in between. There are 14 residues in the CDR3. In germline, CDR1 is GTSNPN, CDR2 SVGIG (reference sequence). The CDR3 loop is CAWKEGRGREKLFF. The CDR3 coding sequence is TGTGCCTGGAAGGAGGGACGGGGTCGGGAAAAACTGTTTTTT.

The rearrangement links TRBV7-9 to TRBJ2-7; either TRBD1 or TRBD2 may supply D (5 bases each). CDR1 is SEHNR, CDR2 FQNEAQ, per germline (reference sequence). The CDR3 is 15 residues long. Trimming shortened V by 4 bases and J by 0 bases, and 13 bases separated the two germline ends. The CDR3 DNA sequence: TGTGCCAGCAGCTCGGGGCGCGTCAGCTCCTACGAGCAGTACTTC. Amino acids: CASSSGRVSSYEQYF.

The V call is TRBV6-6, the J call TRBJ2-7; 13 nucleotides match TRBD2. Germline V gene sequence: CDR1 MNHNY, CDR2 SVGAGI (reference sequence). V was pared by 6 bases and J by 6 bases, with 5 bases of the junction left unmatched. The CDR3 sequence is 14 residues long. CDR3 sequence: CASSQGLAGLEQYF. CDR3 coding DNA: TGTGCCAGCAGCCAGGGACTAGCGGGGCTCGAGCAGTACTTC.

The sample holds one count of this clone. The V gene is TRBV15, the J gene TRBJ1-3; D uncertain. V shed 0 bases and J shed 0 bases, with 3 bases lying between them. CDR1 and CDR2 (germline): LNHNV, YYDKDF (reference sequence). The CDR3 runs to 14 residues. As DNA, the CDR3 is TGTGCCACCAGCAGAGACGCCTCTGGAAACACCATATATTTT. Encoded protein: CATSRDASGNTIYF.

This clone is a singleton in its sample. The chain combines TRBV18 with TRBJ2-7; 7 positions match TRBD1. The CDR3 contains 15 residues. With V trimmed by 6 bases and J by 3 bases, 11 bases remained unmatched. In germline, CDR1 is KGHSH, CDR2 LQKENI. The CDR3 spells CASSLFRTGDYEQYF. The CDR3 DNA reads as TGTGCCAGCTCCCTTTTTCGGACAGGAGACTACGAGCAGTACTTC.

DNA of the CDR3: TGTGCCAGCAGTGGCCAGGGATCCAATCAGCCCCAGCATTTT. Translation: CASSGQGSNQPQHF. The rearrangement joins TRBV25-1 to TRBJ1-5, with D perhaps TRBD1 (5 bases). Between the trimmed V and J ends, which lost 4 bases and 3 bases, there was a span of 10 bases. Germline V gene lookup returns CDR1 MGHDK and CDR2 SYGVNS. CDR3 size: 14 residues.

V is TRBV19 and J is TRBJ2-3; a possible D gene is TRBD2 (5 bases). In germline, CDR1 is LNHDA, CDR2 SQIVND (reference sequence). The CDR3 length is 14 residues. V gave up 3 bases and J gave up 2 bases, with 9 bases separating them. CDR3 region: CASSMGGLTDTQYF. CDR3 nucleotide sequence: TGTGCCAGTAGTATGGGCGGGCTCACAGATACGCAGTATTTT.